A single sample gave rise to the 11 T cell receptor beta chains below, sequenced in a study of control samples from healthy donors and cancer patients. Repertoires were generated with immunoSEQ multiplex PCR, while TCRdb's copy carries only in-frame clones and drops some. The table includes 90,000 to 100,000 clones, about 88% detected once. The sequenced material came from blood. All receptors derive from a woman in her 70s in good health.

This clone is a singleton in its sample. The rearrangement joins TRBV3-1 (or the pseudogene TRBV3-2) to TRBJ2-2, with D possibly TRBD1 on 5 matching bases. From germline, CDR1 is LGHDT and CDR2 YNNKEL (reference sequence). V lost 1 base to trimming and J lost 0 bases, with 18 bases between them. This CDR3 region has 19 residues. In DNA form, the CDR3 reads TGTGCCAGCAGCCAAGGGATTGGACACAACCTCCCGAACACCGGGGAGCTGTTTTTT. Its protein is CASSQGIGHNLPNTGELFF.

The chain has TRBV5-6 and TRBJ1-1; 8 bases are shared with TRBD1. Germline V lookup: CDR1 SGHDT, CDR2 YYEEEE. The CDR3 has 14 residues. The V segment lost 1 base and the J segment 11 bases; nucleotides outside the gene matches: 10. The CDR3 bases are TGTGCCAGCAGCTTGTTTGTCCAGGGGGCTGGGGCTTTCTTT. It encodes CASSLFVQGAGAFF.

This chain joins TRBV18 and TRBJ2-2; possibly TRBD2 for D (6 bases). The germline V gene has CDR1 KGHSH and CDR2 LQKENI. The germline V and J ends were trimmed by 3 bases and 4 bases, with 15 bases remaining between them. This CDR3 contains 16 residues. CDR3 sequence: CASSPSAVGGTGELFF. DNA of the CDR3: TGTGCCAGCTCACCTTCCGCGGTCGGGGGCACCGGGGAGCTGTTTTTT. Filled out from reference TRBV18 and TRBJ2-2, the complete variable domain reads NAGVMQNPRHLVRRRGQEARLRCSPMKGHSHVYWYRQLPEEGLKFMVYLQKENIIDESGMPKERFSAEFPKEGPSILRIQQVVRGDSAAYFCASSPSAVGGTGELFFGEGSRLTVL.

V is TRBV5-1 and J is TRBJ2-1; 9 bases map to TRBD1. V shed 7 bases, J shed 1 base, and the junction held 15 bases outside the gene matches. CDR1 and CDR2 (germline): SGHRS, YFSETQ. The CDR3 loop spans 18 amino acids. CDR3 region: CASRRTGTGLSSYNEQFF. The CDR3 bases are TGCGCCAGCCGACGAACCGGGACAGGGTTATCTTCCTACAATGAGCAGTTCTTC. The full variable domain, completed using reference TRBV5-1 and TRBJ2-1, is KAGVTQTPRYLIKTRGQQVTLSCSPISGHRSVSWYQQTPGQGLQFLFEYFSETQRNKGNFPGRFSGRQFSNSRSEMNVSTLELGDSALYLCASRRTGTGLSSYNEQFFGPGTRLTVL.

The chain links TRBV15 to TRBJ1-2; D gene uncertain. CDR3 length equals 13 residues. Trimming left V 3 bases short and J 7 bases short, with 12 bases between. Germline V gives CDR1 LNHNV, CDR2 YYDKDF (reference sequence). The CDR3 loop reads CATSSREDSGYTF. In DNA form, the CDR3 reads TGTGCCACCAGCAGTAGAGAGGACTCTGGCTACACCTTC. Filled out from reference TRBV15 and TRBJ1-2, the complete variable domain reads DAMVIQNPRYQVTQFGKPVTLSCSQTLNHNVMYWYQQKSSQAPKLLFHYYDKDFNNEADTPDNFQSRRPNTSFCFLDIRSPGLGDTAMYLCATSSREDSGYTFGSGTRLTVV.

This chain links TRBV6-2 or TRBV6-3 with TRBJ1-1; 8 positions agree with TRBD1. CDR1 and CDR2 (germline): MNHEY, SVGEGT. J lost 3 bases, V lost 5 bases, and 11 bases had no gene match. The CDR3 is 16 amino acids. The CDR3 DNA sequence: TGTGCCAGCAGTCCAAGACAGGGGATAACCGACACTGAAGCTTTCTTT. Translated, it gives CASSPRQGITDTEAFF.

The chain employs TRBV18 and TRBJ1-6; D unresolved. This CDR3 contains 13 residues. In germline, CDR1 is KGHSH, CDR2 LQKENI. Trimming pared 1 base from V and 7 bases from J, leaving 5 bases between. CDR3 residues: CASSPQDNSPLHF. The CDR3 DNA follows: TGTGCCAGCTCACCACAGGACAATTCACCCCTCCACTTT.

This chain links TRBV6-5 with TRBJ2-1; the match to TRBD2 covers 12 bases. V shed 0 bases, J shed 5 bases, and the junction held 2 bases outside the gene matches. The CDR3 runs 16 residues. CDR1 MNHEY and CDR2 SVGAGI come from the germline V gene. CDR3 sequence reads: CASSYSTSGGNNEQFF. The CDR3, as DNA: TGTGCCAGCAGTTACTCGACTAGCGGGGGCAACAATGAGCAGTTCTTC.

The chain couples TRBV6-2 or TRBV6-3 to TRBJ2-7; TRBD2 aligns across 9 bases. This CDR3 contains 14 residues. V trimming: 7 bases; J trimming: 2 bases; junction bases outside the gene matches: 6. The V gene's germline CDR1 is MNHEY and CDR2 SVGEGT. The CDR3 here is CASTPSSGAYEQYF. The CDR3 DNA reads TGTGCCAGCACCCCCTCTAGCGGGGCCTACGAGCAGTACTTC.

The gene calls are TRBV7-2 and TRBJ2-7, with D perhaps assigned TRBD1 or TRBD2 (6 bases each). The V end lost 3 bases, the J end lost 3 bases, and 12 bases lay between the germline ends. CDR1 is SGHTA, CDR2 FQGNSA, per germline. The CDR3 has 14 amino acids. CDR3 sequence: CASSLEGRGYEQYF. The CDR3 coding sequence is TGTGCCAGCAGCTTGGAGGGCAGGGGCTACGAGCAGTACTTC.

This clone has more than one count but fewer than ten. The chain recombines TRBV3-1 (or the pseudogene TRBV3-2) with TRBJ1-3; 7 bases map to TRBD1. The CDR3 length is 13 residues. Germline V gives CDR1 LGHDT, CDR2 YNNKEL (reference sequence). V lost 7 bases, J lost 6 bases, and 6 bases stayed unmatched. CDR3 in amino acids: CASTPGTENTIYF. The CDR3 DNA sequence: TGTGCCAGCACACCCGGGACAGAAAACACCATATATTTT.